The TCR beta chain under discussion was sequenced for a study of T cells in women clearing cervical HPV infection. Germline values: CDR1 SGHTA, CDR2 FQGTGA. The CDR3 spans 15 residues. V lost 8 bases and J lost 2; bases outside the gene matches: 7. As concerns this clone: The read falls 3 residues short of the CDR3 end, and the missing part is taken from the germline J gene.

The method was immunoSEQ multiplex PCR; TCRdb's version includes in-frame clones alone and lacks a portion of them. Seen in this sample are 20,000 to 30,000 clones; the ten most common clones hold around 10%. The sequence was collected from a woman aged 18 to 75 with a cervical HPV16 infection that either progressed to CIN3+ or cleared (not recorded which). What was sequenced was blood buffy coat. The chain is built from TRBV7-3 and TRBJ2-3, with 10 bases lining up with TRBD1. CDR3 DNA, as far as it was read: TGTGCCAGCTCTGGGGGGACAGGGGACACAGATACG. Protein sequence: CASSGGTGDTDT. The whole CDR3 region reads CASSGGTGDTDTQYF.